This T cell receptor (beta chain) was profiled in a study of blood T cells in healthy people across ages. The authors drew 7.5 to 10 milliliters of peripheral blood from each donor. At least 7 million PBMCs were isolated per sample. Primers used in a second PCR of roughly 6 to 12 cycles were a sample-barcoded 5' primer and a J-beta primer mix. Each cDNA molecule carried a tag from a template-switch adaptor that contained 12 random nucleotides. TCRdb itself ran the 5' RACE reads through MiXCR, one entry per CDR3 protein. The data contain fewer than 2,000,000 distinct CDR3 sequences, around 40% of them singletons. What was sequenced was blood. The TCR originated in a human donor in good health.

The DNA for the CDR3 is TGCGCCAGCTGCCTGGACAGGATCTCCTACGAGCAGTACTTC. Residues: CASCLDRISYEQYF. The chain joins TRBV5-1 to TRBJ2-7; 7 bases are shared with TRBD1. The CDR3 runs 14 residues. With V trimmed by 7 bases and J by 0 bases, 7 bases remained unmatched. The germline V gene encodes CDR1 SGHRS and CDR2 YFSETQ. The full variable domain, its missing parts supplied by reference TRBV5-1 and TRBJ2-7, is KAGVTQTPRYLIKTRGQQVTLSCSPISGHRSVSWYQQTPGQGLQFLFEYFSETQRNKGNFPGRFSGRQFSNSRSEMNVSTLELGDSALYLCASCLDRISYEQYFGPGTRLTVT.